This TCR beta chain was captured by sequencing in a study of T cell responses to AZD1222 COVID-19 vaccine. Study-level results: It was only after the peak T cell response that any repertoires were sampled. Mostly white British, mostly female donors; authors suggested clonal diversity may be underestimated. At 160-218 and 743-854, vaccine-associated CD4 TCRs were dominant, and they spanned spike.

Note on this clone: Its target is unknown.

Here immunoSEQ multiplex PCR was the method, and the copy in TCRdb shows in-frame clones only, minus some. This table has roughly 110,000 clones, under 95% appearing once. Germline lookup yields CDR1 SGHKS and CDR2 YYEKEE (reference sequence). V lost 1 base to trimming and J lost 7 bases; unmatched junction nucleotides: 14. There are 17 residues in the CDR3. The J gene is TRBJ2-1, the V gene TRBV5-5; 7 nucleotides match TRBD2. The sequencing here drew on peripheral blood, taken on day 0 of AZD1222 vaccination. This TCR derives from an adult in good health. The CDR3 nucleotides read TGTGCCAGCAGCTTGAGGGGAGGGGTAGTTTTAGGGAATGAGCAGTTCTTC. Protein sequence: CASSLRGGVVLGNEQFF.